The rows below give T cell receptor beta chains drawn from one sample of a study of blood T cell repertoires in COVID-19. Assay: immunoSEQ multiplex PCR; the TCRdb copy retains only in-frame clones and omits some. The repertoire holds hundreds of thousands of clones, 87% seen once, with around 10% in the top ten. The sample was PBMCs or T cells enriched from blood (not recorded which). The source is a woman aged 18-29 years who had recovered from COVID-19. Both conserved end residues are part of each CDR3. D genes are given only for firm matches. Clone size appears in some rows only: once, few, many, or a class for an expanded clone.

abundance	v_gene	d_gene	j_gene	CDR3nt	CDR3aa
.	TRBV5-6	.	TRBJ1-2	TGTGCCAGCAGCCTCGGTACTAACTATGGCTACACCTTC	CASSLGTNYGYTF
.	TRBV14	TRBD1	TRBJ1-1	TGTGCCAGCAGCCAGACCGGGACAGGGGTGAACACTGAAGCTTTCTTT	CASSQTGTGVNTEAFF
.	TRBV6-5	.	TRBJ1-3	TGTGCCAGCAGTTACTCGACCGGAGACTCTGGAAACACCATATATTTT	CASSYSTGDSGNTIYF
.	TRBV10-3	.	TRBJ1-1	TGTGCCATCAGTGTCGGGCGGGGGACTCTCACTGAAGCTTTCTTT	CAISVGRGTLTEAFF
.	TRBV10-3	.	TRBJ2-2	TGTGCCATCAGTAAGGGACTGAACACCGGGGAGCTGTTTTTT	CAISKGLNTGELFF
once	TRBV6-5	TRBD2	TRBJ2-1	TGTGCCAGCAGACCCGGGACTAGCCGCAATGAGCAGTTCTTC	CASRPGTSRNEQFF
.	TRBV3-1/TRBV3-2	TRBD2	TRBJ2-1	TGTGCCAGCACTCAAAGCGGGGGGCCTAAAAATGAGCAGTTCTTC	CASTQSGGPKNEQFF
.	TRBV28	.	TRBJ2-1	TGTGCCAGCAGTGCCCCCGGACTACCCGGACACAATGAGCAGTTCTTC	CASSAPGLPGHNEQFF
.	TRBV19	.	TRBJ1-1	TGTGCCACTAACTTGGGGCCTTACACTGAAGCTTTCTTT	CATNLGPYTEAFF
.	TRBV7-3	TRBD2	TRBJ2-1	TGTGCCAGCAGCTTAAGCGGGGGGACCTACAATGAGCAGTTCTTC	CASSLSGGTYNEQFF
.	TRBV9	.	TRBJ1-2	TGTGCCAGCAGCGTAGAGGGGACGGGGGTAGGTGGCTACACCTTC	CASSVEGTGVGGYTF
.	TRBV2	.	TRBJ2-1	TGTGCCAGCAGTGATCGGGATAGCGGCCCATGGAAGTTCTTC	CASSDRDSGPWKFF
few	TRBV19	.	TRBJ1-2	TGTGCCAGTAGTATATATTACGAGACACTTTATGGCTACACCTTC	CASSIYYETLYGYTF
.	TRBV28	TRBD1	TRBJ1-2	TGTGCCAGCAGTTTAGCTGGGACAGGGATTGGCTACACCTTC	CASSLAGTGIGYTF
.	TRBV7-9	TRBD2	TRBJ2-5	TGTGCCAGCAGCTTACCCAGCGGGGGGGCCGGGGAGACCCAGTACTTC	CASSLPSGGAGETQYF
.	TRBV6-5	.	TRBJ1-5	TGTGCCAGCAGTCGGGAGCGTCGTCAGCCCCAGCATTTT	CASSRERRQPQHF
.	TRBV4-3	.	TRBJ2-6	TGCGCCAGCAGCCAAGATCGGTCTTCTGGGGCCAACGTCCTGACTTTC	CASSQDRSSGANVLTF
.	TRBV7-6	TRBD2	TRBJ2-5	TGTGCCAGCAGTTCCGGGACTATCTCTGCACGCCAGTACTTC	CASSSGTISARQYF
.	TRBV27	TRBD1	TRBJ1-2	TGTGCCAGCAGTCCAGGACAGGGGGGTGGCTACACCTTC	CASSPGQGGGYTF
.	TRBV7-2	TRBD1	TRBJ1-5	TGTGCCAGCAGCGATGTTCCGGGACAGGTCCCGGTCGGCAATCAGCCCCAGCATTTT	CASSDVPGQVPVGNQPQHF
.	TRBV19	TRBD1	TRBJ1-2	TGTGCCAGTAGTCATGGACAGGGGCCTTCGGCCTTC	CASSHGQGPSAF
once	TRBV3-1/TRBV3-2	TRBD1	TRBJ1-6	TGTGCCAGCAGCCCGGGGACAGGGTACTCACCCCTCCACTTT	CASSPGTGYSPLHF
.	TRBV10-3	TRBD1	TRBJ2-7	TGTGCCACCCGGGACAGGGGGCGATACGAGCAGTACTTC	CATRDRGRYEQYF
.	TRBV10-3	.	TRBJ1-5	TGTGCCACTCAGACCGGGGATGGCAATCAGCCCCAGCATTTT	CATQTGDGNQPQHF
.	TRBV9	.	TRBJ2-6	TGTGCCAGCAGCAGGGGACAACTCAACTCTGGGGCCAACGTCCTGACTTTC	CASSRGQLNSGANVLTF
.	TRBV30	.	TRBJ2-3	TGTGCCTGGATCTTTAGCGATGCTAGCACAGATACGCAGTATTTT	CAWIFSDASTDTQYF
few	TRBV6-5	.	TRBJ2-7	TGTGCCAGCAGTTACCGGGAAGGCGCCTACGAGCAGTACTTC	CASSYREGAYEQYF
many	TRBV27	TRBD1	TRBJ2-3	TGTGCCAGCAGCGGGGACAGTAGCGCAGATACGCAGTATTTT	CASSGDSSADTQYF
.	TRBV5-6	.	TRBJ2-3	TGTGCCAGCGACGAGGGTAGTGGCACAGATACGCAGTATTTT	CASDEGSGTDTQYF
.	TRBV7-2	.	TRBJ1-2	TGTGCCAGCAGCTTAGGACACTGGCCTAACTATGGCTACACCTTC	CASSLGHWPNYGYTF
once	TRBV6-2/TRBV6-3	TRBD1	TRBJ1-2	TGTGCCAGCAGCCTCAACAGGGGGAGCGGTGGCTACACCTTC	CASSLNRGSGGYTF